The 11 T cell receptor beta chains below all came from one sample that was sequenced in a study of shared clonotypes between healthy human individuals. CD45RO-negative cells were positively selected for CCR7, leaving out terminally differentiated effector memory CD45RA+ cells. This table comes from immunoSEQ multiplex PCR, and its TCRdb copy is limited to in-frame clones, with some not included. The profile covers 660,000 or so clones, with 96% appearing a single time and approximately 0.1% taken by the ten largest. Sequences were obtained from naive CD8+ T cells sorted from blood. These TCRs come from a woman under 40 in good health.

This clone was found a few times. This sample includes further DNA sequences coding for the same CDR3. The chain is built from TRBV9 and TRBJ2-7; no firm D call. The V and J ends lost 0 bases and 4 bases respectively, with 11 bases between them. The germline gives CDR1 SGDLS, CDR2 YYNGEE. This CDR3 region has 14 residues. The CDR3: CASSVGIGGYEQYF. Written as DNA, the CDR3 is TGTGCCAGCAGCGTAGGCATCGGTGGGTACGAGCAGTACTTC.

This chain connects TRBV6-5 to TRBJ2-5, with 11 bases aligning to TRBD2. This CDR3 contains 14 residues. V shed 6 bases, J shed 5 bases, and the junction held 5 bases outside the gene matches. CDR1 MNHEY and CDR2 SVGAGI come from the germline V gene. The CDR3 DNA reads as TGTGCCAGCAGGAGACTAGCGGGACGGGAGACCCAGTACTTC. Its translation is CASRRLAGRETQYF.

In this sample, this clone turned up once. Other DNA sequences within the sample encode an identical CDR3. V gene TRBV27 combines with J gene TRBJ2-7, with a possible D match to TRBD2 (6 bases). CDR1 is MNHEY, CDR2 SMNVEV, per germline (reference sequence). CDR3 length: 14 residues. The V gene lost 2 bases and the J gene lost 1 base, with 9 bases spanning the gap. CDR3 sequence: CASSLLGGSYEQYF. CDR3 coding DNA: TGTGCCAGCAGTTTACTCGGGGGATCCTACGAGCAGTACTTC.

This chain uses TRBV7-9 with TRBJ2-7; 8 bases match TRBD1. Trimming took 1 base from V and 5 from J; bases not matched to a gene: 7. The CDR3 has 15 residues. In germline, CDR1 is SEHNR, CDR2 FQNEAQ (reference sequence). CDR3 residues: CASSLVQGAFDEQYF. In DNA, the CDR3 is TGTGCCAGCAGCTTAGTTCAGGGGGCATTCGACGAGCAGTACTTC.

CDR3: CASSQFSQDNQPQHF. DNA for the CDR3: TGTGCCAGCAGCCAATTTTCACAGGACAATCAGCCCCAGCATTTT. This chain joins TRBV16 and TRBJ1-5; a weak D match, TRBD1 (5 bases). The germline V and J ends were trimmed by 1 base and 3 bases, with 10 bases remaining between them. The CDR3 loop spans 15 amino acids. The germline CDR1 and CDR2 sequences are KGHSY and FQNENV.

V and J are TRBV4-2 and TRBJ2-1; D gene unclear. Germline CDR1 LGHNA, CDR2 YNFKEQ. Trimming cost V 4 bases and J 5 bases, with 15 bases left between them. This CDR3 contains 15 residues. CDR3 nucleotide sequence: TGTGCCAGCAGCCTAGTGAGTAGGAGTAACAATGAGCAGTTCTTC. Amino acids: CASSLVSRSNNEQFF.

The V and J genes are TRBV6-1 and TRBJ2-7, with TRBD2 identical over 9 bases. CDR1 and CDR2 from the germline V gene are MNHNS and SASEGT. The CDR3 has 14 residues. V lost 6 bases and J lost 7; bases outside the gene matches: 10. The CDR3 here is CASRNSGSLREQYF. The CDR3 region has the DNA TGTGCCAGCAGAAATAGCGGGAGTTTGCGGGAGCAGTACTTC.

The V call is TRBV29-1, the J call TRBJ1-4; D not certain. The CDR3 length is 12 residues. Germline CDR1 reads SQVTM; CDR2 reads ANQGSEA. With 0 bases removed from V and 8 bases from J, the gap between germline ends came to 7 bases. The CDR3 protein is CSVEEFPEKLFF. In DNA, the CDR3 is TGCAGCGTTGAAGAGTTTCCCGAAAAACTGTTTTTT.

The J gene is TRBJ2-7, the V gene TRBV10-2; D possibly uses TRBD1 or TRBD2 (5 bases each). The V and J ends lost 10 bases and 6 bases respectively, with 19 bases between them. This CDR3 is 13 amino acids long. Germline V gene data show CDR1 as WSHSY and CDR2 as SAAADI. The CDR3 coding sequence is TGCGCCACCCGGGGACGGGCTGATCGCGAGCAGTACTTC. Amino acid sequence: CATRGRADREQYF.

The chain couples TRBV9 to TRBJ1-5; 8 bases line up with TRBD1. The junction had 8 bases not matched to a gene; V was cut back by 0 bases and J by 6 bases. Germline V gene data show CDR1 as SGDLS and CDR2 as YYNGEE. This CDR3 is built from 16 residues. The CDR3 protein is CASSVGQGTLSQPQHF. The DNA for the CDR3 is TGTGCCAGCAGCGTAGGACAGGGGACCCTGAGTCAGCCCCAGCATTTT.

The chain has TRBV7-8 and TRBJ2-7, with 8 positions matching TRBD2. Germline values: CDR1 SGHVS, CDR2 FQNEAQ. The CDR3 extends over 14 amino acids. The ends lost 1 base at V and 4 bases at J; junction bases unmatched: 3. CDR3: CASSLVAGGYEQYF. DNA of the CDR3: TGTGCCAGCAGCTTAGTGGCGGGAGGTTACGAGCAGTACTTC.